Each of the 27 T cell receptor beta chains below was sequenced from the same sample in a study of graft-versus-host responses after intestinal transplantation. Produced via immunoSEQ multiplex PCR; TCRdb's table is partial and in-frame only. Among about 88,000 clones, 75% to 90% were seen once, and the ten largest hold around 0.11%. These receptors have no identified antigens. The specimen was unstimulated CD4+ T cells sorted from spleen or lymph node cells, collected before intestinal transplant. These receptors were obtained from a human donor who received an intestinal transplant.

The chain links TRBV11-2 to TRBJ2-2, with TRBD1 as a possible D gene (6 bases). The germline V and J ends were trimmed by 7 bases and 4 bases, with 16 bases remaining between them. In germline, CDR1 is SGHAT, CDR2 FQNNGV. The CDR3 length is 15 residues. CDR3 DNA: TGTGCCAGCAACCCAGGACAGCCGGGCACCGGGGAGCTGTTTTTT. Protein sequence: CASNPGQPGTGELFF.

This chain links TRBV18 with TRBJ2-7; 8 positions agree with TRBD1. V shed 4 bases and J 2 bases; nucleotides not matched to a gene: 7. Per germline, CDR1 KGHSH and CDR2 LQKENI. The CDR3 runs 15 residues. In nucleotides, the CDR3 is TGTGCCAGCTCACTCGGACAGGGTGGGACCTACGAGCAGTACTTC. It is translated as CASSLGQGGTYEQYF.

This chain joins TRBV5-1 and TRBJ2-1, with D tentatively TRBD2 (6 bases). The CDR3 totals 18 residues. Germline values: CDR1 SGHRS, CDR2 YFSETQ. Between the trimmed V and J ends, which lost 4 bases and 2 bases, there was a span of 22 bases. The CDR3 DNA reads TGCGCCAGCAGCCTACCCGCGATGGGGGGATTAACCTACAATGAGCAGTTCTTC. Translated: CASSLPAMGGLTYNEQFF.

The chain uses TRBV5-6 and TRBJ2-2; 10 nucleotides align to TRBD1. Unmatched junction bases numbered 6, after V lost 6 bases and J lost 4 bases. CDR3 length: 15 residues. In germline, CDR1 is SGHDT, CDR2 YYEEEE. CDR3 sequence: CASKTRDRGTGELFF. DNA of the CDR3: TGTGCCAGCAAAACCCGGGACAGGGGCACCGGGGAGCTGTTTTTT.

This chain links TRBV6-5 with TRBJ1-2, with D possibly TRBD1 on 6 matching bases. CDR1 and CDR2 (germline): MNHEY, SVGAGI. CDR3 size: 13 residues. V lost 7 bases and J lost 5, with 14 bases in between. CDR3 bases: TGTGCCAGCACCCAGACAGGAGCATATGGCTACACCTTC. As protein: CASTQTGAYGYTF.

The V call is TRBV7-9, the J call TRBJ1-2, with 7 bases fitting TRBD1. Germline CDR1 SEHNR, CDR2 FQNEAQ (reference sequence). The ends lost 6 bases at V and 8 bases at J; junction bases unmatched: 18. The CDR3 spans 16 residues. CDR3 in DNA: TGTGCCAGCAGTCCCTTTGGACCCGACAGGGTAGGAGGCTACACCTTC. It is translated as CASSPFGPDRVGGYTF.

V gene TRBV10-3 combines with J gene TRBJ2-3, with D possibly matching TRBD1 (5 bases). The CDR3 has 14 residues. Germline V gene sequence: CDR1 ENHRY, CDR2 SYGVKD. Trimming cost V 10 bases and J 1 base, with 15 bases left between them. CDR3 in amino acids: CATVGARGTDTQYF. The CDR3 bases are TGTGCCACAGTAGGGGCCCGAGGCACAGATACGCAGTATTTT.

The rearrangement joins TRBV5-1 to TRBJ2-7, with 7 nucleotides matching TRBD1. The J segment lost 3 bases and the V segment lost 1 base, leaving 7 bases of the junction unmatched. CDR1 is SGHRS and CDR2 is YFSETQ in the germline V gene. The CDR3 is 15 residues long. The CDR3 region is CASSLPGQLLYEQYF. The CDR3 nucleotides are TGCGCCAGCAGCTTGCCGGGACAGCTGCTCTACGAGCAGTACTTC.

This rearrangement joins TRBV5-4 to TRBJ2-5; the D is unclear. The tail of the sequence fits TRBJ2-7 better, so the J call may be wrong. Germline V gene lookup returns CDR1 SGHNT and CDR2 YYREEE (reference sequence). There are 10 residues in the CDR3. The CDR3 spells CASTIYEQYF. As DNA, the CDR3 is TGTGCCAGCACTATCTACGAGCAGTACTTC.

CDR3 bases: TGCGCCAGCAGTGAGCTTGGAGGGACCCAGTACTTC. Encoded protein: CASSELGGTQYF. The chain recombines TRBV10-2 with TRBJ2-5; possibly TRBD2 for D (5 bases). Trimming stripped 2 bases from V and 7 bases from J, with 8 bases between. CDR3 length: 12 residues. CDR1 and CDR2 from the germline V gene are WSHSY and SAAADI.

This clone was recorded a few times. The CDR3 reads CSAGDTQYF. CDR3 DNA: TGCAGCGCGGGGGATACGCAGTATTTT. V gene TRBV29-1 combines with J gene TRBJ2-3; D might be TRBD2 (5 bases). CDR1 is SQVTM, CDR2 ANQGSEA, per germline. CDR3 length: 9 amino acids. Trimming removed 7 bases at V and 6 bases at J, with 5 bases between.

V is TRBV10-3 and J is TRBJ2-1; 10 nucleotides line up with TRBD2. V dropped 9 bases and J dropped 6; count of bases not matched to a gene: 5. Germline V gene lookup returns CDR1 ENHRY and CDR2 SYGVKD. The CDR3 contains 13 residues. The CDR3 loop reads CAIAGGPVNEQFF. The CDR3, as DNA: TGTGCCATAGCGGGGGGGCCGGTCAATGAGCAGTTCTTC.

The rearrangement links TRBV9 to TRBJ2-1, with 12 bases identical to TRBD2. The CDR3 totals 15 residues. The V and J ends lost 4 bases and 4 bases, in that order; junction bases with no gene match: 3. In germline, CDR1 is SGDLS, CDR2 YYNGEE. The DNA for the CDR3 is TGTGCCAGCAGCCTAGCGGGGGGGCAATACAATGAGCAGTTCTTC. This translates into CASSLAGGQYNEQFF.

V and J are TRBV5-4 and TRBJ1-4, with unresolved D. From germline, CDR1 is SGHNT and CDR2 YYREEE (reference sequence). V shed 0 bases and J shed 8 bases, with 5 bases lying between them. This CDR3 region has 12 residues. The CDR3 sequence: CASSLGQEKLFF. CDR3 in DNA: TGTGCCAGCAGCTTGGGGCAGGAAAAACTGTTTTTT.

The chain carries TRBV11-2 and TRBJ2-7, with 8 bases matching TRBD1. Germline values: CDR1 SGHAT, CDR2 FQNNGV. V gave up 5 bases and J gave up 4 bases; unmatched junction bases: 4. The CDR3 runs 13 residues. CDR3 region: CASSPRDRYEQYF. CDR3 nucleotide sequence: TGTGCCAGCAGCCCAAGGGACAGGTACGAGCAGTACTTC.

The genes are TRBV2 and TRBJ1-1; tentative D call: TRBD1 (5 bases). The CDR3 consists of 13 residues. V was shortened by 7 bases and J by 8 bases, with 17 bases between the two germline ends. Germline CDR1 is SNHLY and CDR2 is FYNNEI. CDR3 nucleotides: TGTGCCAGCACCGGAGGGGCAGCGACAGAAGCTTTCTTT. Residues: CASTGGAATEAFF.

This clone appeared a single time. The chain uses TRBV5-1 and TRBJ2-7, with D possibly being TRBD2 (7 bases). Per germline, CDR1 SGHRS and CDR2 YFSETQ. CDR3 length: 15 residues. V shed 2 bases and J shed 4 bases, with 16 bases lying between them. The CDR3 bases are TGCGCCAGCAGCTTTCAGGGGACTAACCAATACGAGCAGTACTTC. Protein sequence: CASSFQGTNQYEQYF.

This chain uses TRBV18 with TRBJ2-5; D is unclear. The CDR3 is 13 residues long. V lost 1 base, J lost 3 bases, and 6 bases lay in between. CDR1 is KGHSH, CDR2 LQKENI, per germline. The CDR3 DNA is TGTGCCAGCTCACCACGGCAAGAAGAGACCCAGTACTTC. The encoded protein is CASSPRQEETQYF.

The CDR3 protein is CASSLWTSGGASEQYF. In DNA, the CDR3 is TGCGCCAGCAGCCTATGGACTAGCGGGGGGGCTTCGGAGCAGTACTTC. This chain joins TRBV5-1 and TRBJ2-7; TRBD2 matches at 15 bases. Germline values: CDR1 SGHRS, CDR2 YFSETQ. The CDR3 is 16 residues long. With V trimmed by 4 bases and J by 7 bases, 9 bases remained unmatched.

The genes are TRBV18 and TRBJ2-4; a weak D match, TRBD2 (5 bases). V lost 2 bases and J lost 8, with 16 bases in between. CDR1 is KGHSH, CDR2 LQKENI, per germline. The CDR3 has 15 residues. CDR3 in amino acids: CASSPGMGASHIQYF. CDR3 sequence (DNA): TGTGCCAGCTCACCAGGGATGGGAGCCTCTCACATTCAGTACTTC.

The chain combines TRBV19 with TRBJ1-5; 7 bases fit TRBD1. V was clipped by 6 bases and J by 0 bases; unmatched bases: 5. CDR3 size: 15 residues. Germline values: CDR1 LNHDA, CDR2 SQIVND (reference sequence). The CDR3 protein is CASSRTGTSNQPQHF. Written as DNA, the CDR3 is TGTGCCAGTAGCCGGACAGGAACTAGCAATCAGCCCCAGCATTTT.

V and J are TRBV7-3 and TRBJ1-2, with TRBD1 matching 8 bases. CDR3 length: 15 amino acids. Trimming took 5 bases from V and 5 from J; bases not matched to a gene: 10. Germline loops: CDR1 SGHTA, CDR2 FQGTGA. CDR3 nucleotide sequence: TGTGCCAGCAGCCAAGGGACAGGAATGAGTTATGGCTACACCTTC. This sequence encodes CASSQGTGMSYGYTF.

The rearrangement uses TRBV11-1 and TRBJ1-5, with a tentative D call TRBD1 (6 bases). Between the trimmed V and J ends, which lost 2 bases and 5 bases, there was a span of 10 bases. Germline CDR1 and CDR2: SGHAT and FQDESV (reference sequence). The CDR3 totals 14 residues. Here the CDR3 reads CASSLQGIDQPQHF. As DNA, the CDR3 is TGTGCCAGCAGCTTACAGGGGATAGATCAGCCCCAGCATTTT.

The CDR3 nucleotides read TGTGCCAGCAGTCGGGAGGGGTTTAGTGGAAACACCATATATTTT. Translation: CASSREGFSGNTIYF. This rearrangement joins TRBV7-9 to TRBJ1-3; possible D gene TRBD1, 5 bases. The CDR3 has 15 residues. V lost 6 bases to trimming and J lost 3 bases, with 15 bases between them. CDR1 is SEHNR, CDR2 FQNEAQ, per germline (reference sequence). Together with reference TRBV7-9 and TRBJ1-3, the CDR3 gives the full variable domain: DTGVSQNPRHKITKRGQNVTFRCDPISEHNRLYWYRQTLGQGPEFLTYFQNEAQLEKSRLLSDRFSAERPKGSFSTLEIQRTEQGDSAMYLCASSREGFSGNTIYFGEGSWLTVV.

CDR3 amino acids: CAIRGQGPRWEQYF. The CDR3 DNA reads as TGTGCCATCAGAGGACAGGGGCCAAGGTGGGAGCAGTACTTC. This chain uses TRBV10-3 with TRBJ2-7, with 9 bases fitting TRBD1. V gave up 6 bases and J gave up 7 bases; unmatched junction bases: 10. The germline V gene encodes CDR1 ENHRY and CDR2 SYGVKD. This CDR3 is 14 amino acids long.

This chain connects TRBV29-1 to TRBJ1-5; 10 nucleotides line up with TRBD1. This CDR3 contains 14 residues. The J segment lost 4 bases and the V segment lost 6 bases, leaving 6 bases of the junction unmatched. Germline CDR1 SQVTM, CDR2 ANQGSEA. In DNA form, the CDR3 reads TGCAGCGTAGGACAGGGGGGGATGAATCAGCCCCAGCATTTT. This codes for CSVGQGGMNQPQHF. The entire variable domain, with the rest obtained from reference TRBV29-1 and TRBJ1-5, is as follows: SAVISQKPSRDICQRGTSLTIQCQVDSQVTMMFWYRQQPGQSLTLIATANQGSEATYESGFVIDKFPISRPNLTFSTLTVSNMSPEDSSIYLCSVGQGGMNQPQHFGDGTRLSIL.

The V call is TRBV18, the J call TRBJ2-3, with a weak D call TRBD2 (6 bases). The CDR3 has 16 residues. CDR1 KGHSH and CDR2 LQKENI come from the germline V gene. V was pared by 3 bases and J by 4 bases, with 17 bases between. CDR3 sequence: CASSPAYGGAADTQYF. CDR3 nucleotides: TGTGCCAGCTCACCCGCTTACGGGGGTGCAGCAGATACGCAGTATTTT.